This T cell receptor beta chain was sequenced in a study of shared clonotypes between healthy human individuals. Findings of the study overall: Despite large depth, rarefaction showed incomplete sorted-subset sequencing.

From germline, CDR1 is SGHKS and CDR2 YYEKEE (reference sequence). Trimming removed 1 base from V and 1 base from J; junction bases left unmatched: 2. This CDR3 spans 15 amino acids. Deep was the level at which the assay was run. Profiling relied on immunoSEQ multiplex PCR, and the TCRdb table lists in-frame clones only, not all of them. The table lists some 200,000 clones, approximately 65% of them singletons, with 11% in the top ten. This clone has just a few counts. Its antigen is unknown. The chain has TRBV5-5 and TRBJ2-3; the match to TRBD1 covers 8 bases. Sequenced material: memory CD4+ T cells sorted from blood. Subset here: CD45RA-negative fraction. The source of this sequence is a man aged 25-40 years in good health. CDR3: CASSLWGQGTDTQYF. The CDR3 nucleotides are TGTGCCAGCAGCTTGTGGGGACAGGGCACAGATACGCAGTATTTT.